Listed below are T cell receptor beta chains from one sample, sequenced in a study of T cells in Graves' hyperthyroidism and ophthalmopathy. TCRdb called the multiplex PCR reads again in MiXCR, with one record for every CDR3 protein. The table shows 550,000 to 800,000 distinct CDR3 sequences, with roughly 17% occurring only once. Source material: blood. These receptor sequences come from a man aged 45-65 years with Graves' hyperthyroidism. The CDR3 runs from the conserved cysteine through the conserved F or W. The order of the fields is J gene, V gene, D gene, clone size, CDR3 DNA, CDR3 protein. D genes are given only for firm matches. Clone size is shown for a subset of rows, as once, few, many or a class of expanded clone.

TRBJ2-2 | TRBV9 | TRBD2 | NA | TGTGCCAGCAGCGTAGAGGGTAGCGGGAGAATCACCGGGGAGCTGTTTTTT | CASSVEGSGRITGELFF
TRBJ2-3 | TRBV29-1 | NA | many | TGCAGCGTTGAAGTGGATACGCAGTATTTT | CSVEVDTQYF
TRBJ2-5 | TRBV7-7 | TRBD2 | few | TGTGCTAGCAGCTCTGGGACTAGCGGGAGCCGGGAGACCCAGTACTTC | CASSSGTSGSRETQYF
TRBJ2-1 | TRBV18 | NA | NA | TGTGCCAGCTCACCACCGTCTGGTGTCTCCTACAATGAGCAGTTCTTC | CASSPPSGVSYNEQFF
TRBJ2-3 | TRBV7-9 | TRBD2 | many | TGTGCCAGCAGCTTAGCTCGGGAGGGTACAGATACGCAGTATTTT | CASSLAREGTDTQYF
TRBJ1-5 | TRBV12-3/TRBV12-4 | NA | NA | TGTGCCAGCAGTTTTCACCCGCCCAATCAGCCCCAGCATTTT | CASSFHPPNQPQHF
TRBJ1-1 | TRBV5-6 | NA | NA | TGTGCCAGCAGCCAGTTAACTCCCACTGAAGCTTTCTTT | CASSQLTPTEAFF
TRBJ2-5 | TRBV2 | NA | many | TGTGCCAGCAGCGGGACGGACTGGGAGACCCAGTACTTC | CASSGTDWETQYF
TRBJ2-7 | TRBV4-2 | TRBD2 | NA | TGTGCCAGCAGCCAAGATCTTGGGAGGGCCAGTTTCAACGAGCAGTACTTC | CASSQDLGRASFNEQYF
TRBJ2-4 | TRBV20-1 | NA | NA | TGCAGTGCTAGTTTGTTGGCACCAGGAGCCAAAAACATTCAGTACTTC | CSASLLAPGAKNIQYF
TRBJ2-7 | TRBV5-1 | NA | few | TGCGCCAGCAGCTTAGGCGCCACTCTAACCTACGAGCAGTACTTC | CASSLGATLTYEQYF
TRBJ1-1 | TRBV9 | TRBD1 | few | TGTGCCAGCAGCCCTACCGGGACAGGTAACACTGAAGCTTTCTTT | CASSPTGTGNTEAFF
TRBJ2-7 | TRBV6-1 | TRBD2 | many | TGTGCCAGCAGTGAAGCGGGACTAGCGGACCCATGGGAGCAGTACTTC | CASSEAGLADPWEQYF
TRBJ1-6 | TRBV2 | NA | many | TGTGCCAGCGTCGGTTTTAATTCACCCCTCCACTTT | CASVGFNSPLHF
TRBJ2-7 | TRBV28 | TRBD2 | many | TGTGCCAGCAGCTCCGGGGCTAGCGGCCCCAACGAGCAGTACTTC | CASSSGASGPNEQYF
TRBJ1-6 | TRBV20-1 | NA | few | TGCAGTGCTAGCCCAGGGTTGGGTTCACCCCTCCACTTT | CSASPGLGSPLHF
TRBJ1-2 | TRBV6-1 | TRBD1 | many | TGTGCCAGCAGCGGAGGGACAGGGAACGTCGGTGGCTACACCTTC | CASSGGTGNVGGYTF
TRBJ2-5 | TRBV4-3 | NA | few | TGCGCCAGCAGCCAAAGCACAGGGGAGACCCAGTACTTC | CASSQSTGETQYF
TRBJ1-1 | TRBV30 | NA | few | TGTGCCTGGAAATCCTATGATTTGAACACTGAAGCTTTCTTT | CAWKSYDLNTEAFF
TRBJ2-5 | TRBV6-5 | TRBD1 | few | TGTGCCAGCAGTTACACGGGACAGCCTCAAGAGACCCAGTACTTC | CASSYTGQPQETQYF
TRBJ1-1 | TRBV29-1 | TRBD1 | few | TGCAGCGTACGGAGACAGGGGAACACTGAAGCTTTCTTT | CSVRRQGNTEAFF
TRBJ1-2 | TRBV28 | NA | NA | TGTGCCAGCTGGGGCAGTGCCTATGGCTACACCTTC | CASWGSAYGYTF
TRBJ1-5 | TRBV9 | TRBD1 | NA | TGTGCCAGCAGCGTAACAGGGGCGCCCGATCAGCCCCAGCATTTT | CASSVTGAPDQPQHF
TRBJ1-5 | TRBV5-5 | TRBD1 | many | TGTGCCAGCAGCGAGGGGACAGGGCTTAATCAGCCCCAGCATTTT | CASSEGTGLNQPQHF
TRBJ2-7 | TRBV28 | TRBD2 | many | TGTGCCAGCAGTCGGTGGACTAGCGGGAGCTACGAGCAGTACTTC | CASSRWTSGSYEQYF
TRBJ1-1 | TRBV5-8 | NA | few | TGTGCCAAGGGAGGGCGGGGAACGGGGTTGAGGCCTGAAGCTTTCTTT | CAKGGRGTGLRPEAFF
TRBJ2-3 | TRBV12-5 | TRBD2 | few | TGTGCTAGTGGTTTGGTAAGAGCGGGGACAGATACGCAGTATTTT | CASGLVRAGTDTQYF
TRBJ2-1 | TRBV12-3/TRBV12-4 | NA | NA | TGTGCCAGCGGCCCAGTCAATGAGCAGTTCTTC | CASGPVNEQFF
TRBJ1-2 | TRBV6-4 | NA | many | TGTGCCAGCAGTGACTCGGGGATGGGCTATGGCTACACCTTC | CASSDSGMGYGYTF
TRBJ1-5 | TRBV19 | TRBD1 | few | TGTGCCAGTATGTCGACAGGGAATAGCAATCAGCCCCAGCATTTT | CASMSTGNSNQPQHF
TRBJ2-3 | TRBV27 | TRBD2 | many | TGTGCCAGCAGTTCTCGGACTAGCTTTTTGACAGATACGCAGTATTTT | CASSSRTSFLTDTQYF
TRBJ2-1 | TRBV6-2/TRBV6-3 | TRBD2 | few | TGTGCCAGCAGTTACTTAGCGGGAGTGCCCTACAATGAGCAGTTCTTC | CASSYLAGVPYNEQFF
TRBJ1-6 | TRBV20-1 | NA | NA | TGCAGTGCTAGAGAGGGAGGGAGCTCCTATAATTCACCCCTCCACTTT | CSAREGGSSYNSPLHF
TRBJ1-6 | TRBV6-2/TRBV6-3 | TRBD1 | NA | TGTGCCAGCACCCTTATCGGACAGGACTTAGCGGCCCTCCACTTT | CASTLIGQDLAALHF
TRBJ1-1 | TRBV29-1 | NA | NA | TGCAGCGTCCAAAGGAACAGAGTGAACACTGAAGCTTTCTTT | CSVQRNRVNTEAFF
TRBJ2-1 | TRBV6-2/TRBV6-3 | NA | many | TGTGCCAGCAGCGAACAGGGTCAGTCTGAGCAGTTCTTC | CASSEQGQSEQFF
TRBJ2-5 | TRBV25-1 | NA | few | TGTGCCAGCAGTCAGGGGACCTCTTTGATGGAGACCCAGTACTTC | CASSQGTSLMETQYF
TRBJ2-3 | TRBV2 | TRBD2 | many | TGTGCCAGCAGTGGAGTGGGACTAGGCGCAGATACGCAGTATTTT | CASSGVGLGADTQYF
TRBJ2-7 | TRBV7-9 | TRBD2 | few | TGTGCCAGCAGCTCAGCATCGGGACTAGCGGCACTCTCCTACGAGCAGTACTTC | CASSSASGLAALSYEQYF
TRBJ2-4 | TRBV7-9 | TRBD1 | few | TGTGCCAGCAGCCCAGGACAGGGAATAGCCAAAAACATTCAGTACTTC | CASSPGQGIAKNIQYF
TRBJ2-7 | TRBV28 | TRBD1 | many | TGTGCCAGCAGTGGGGGGACAGGGCCCACCGAGCAGTACTTC | CASSGGTGPTEQYF
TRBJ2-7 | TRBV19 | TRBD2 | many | TGTGCCAGTAGTCGACCTAGCGGGAGGTTTGAGCAGTACTTC | CASSRPSGRFEQYF
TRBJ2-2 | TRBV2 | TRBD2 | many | TGTGCCAGCAGTGAGGCTAGCGGGGGAACCGGGGAGCTGTTTTTT | CASSEASGGTGELFF
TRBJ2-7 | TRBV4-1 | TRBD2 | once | TGCGCCAGCAGCCAAGAGACTAGCGGGAGCAACGAGCAGTACTTC | CASSQETSGSNEQYF